This record looks at one T cell receptor (beta chain) sequence and its context. The CDR3 extends over 14 amino acids. V lost 5 bases to trimming and J lost 11 bases; unmatched junction nucleotides: 12. Germline V gene data show CDR1 as LNHDA and CDR2 as SQIVND (reference sequence). The data are from a study of cytomegalovirus exposure and HLA in healthy donors. Use of 60 Vbeta and 13 Jbeta primers characterized the PCR. Sequencing used immunoSEQ multiplex PCR; TCRdb keeps in-frame clones, though not all of them. Among over 200,000 clones listed, 55% to 75% were seen once. The TCR originated in a middle-aged man in good health and CMV-seropositive. The chain couples TRBV19 to TRBJ1-1, with TRBD1 matching 9 bases. The sample comprised PBMCs. CDR3 DNA sequence: TGTGCCAGTAGTCCGACGGGACAGGGTAGTAAGGCTTTCTTT. This gives the protein CASSPTGQGSKAFF.